This T cell receptor (beta chain) was sequenced during a study of Tregs in tolerant kidney transplant recipients. Study findings and constraints: Expanding Tregs on activated donor B cells appeared to best identify donor-specific TCRbeta clones. The small number of patients limits these findings pending further validation.

Unstimulated regulatory T cells (CD4+CD25+CD127-), CD4+CD25- non-regulatory cells, CD4 and CD8 cells were FACS-sorted from thawed PBMCs. As for this clone: The antigen is not known.

The germline gives CDR1 MNHEY, CDR2 SVGAGI. V shed 3 bases and J shed 8 bases, with 20 bases lying between them. The CDR3 sequence is 16 residues long. Assay: immunoSEQ multiplex PCR; the TCRdb copy retains only in-frame clones and omits some. The sample contains under 300,000 clones, 84% of which appear only once. The clonotype comes from a human donor in good health. The V gene is TRBV6-5, the J gene TRBJ2-1; tentatively, D is TRBD1 or TRBD2 (5 bases each). What was sequenced was CD4+ T cells from blood. The CDR3 DNA is TGTGCCAGCAGTTATGTGGGAGTTAGCCAGGGCGATGAGCAGTTCTTC. Translation gives CASSYVGVSQGDEQFF.